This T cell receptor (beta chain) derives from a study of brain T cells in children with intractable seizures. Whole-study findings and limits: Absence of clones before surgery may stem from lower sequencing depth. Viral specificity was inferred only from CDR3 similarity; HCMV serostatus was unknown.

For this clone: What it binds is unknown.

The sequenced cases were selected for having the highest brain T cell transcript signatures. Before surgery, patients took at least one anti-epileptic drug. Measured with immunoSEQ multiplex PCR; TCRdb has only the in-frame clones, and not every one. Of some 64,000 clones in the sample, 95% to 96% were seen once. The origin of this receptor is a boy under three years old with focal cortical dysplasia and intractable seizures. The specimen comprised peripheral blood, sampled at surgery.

In nucleotides, the CDR3 is TGTGCCAGTAGTATCAACAATGAGCAGTTCTTC. This encodes CASSINNEQFF. V and J are TRBV19 and TRBJ2-1, with D unclear. Germline CDR1 reads LNHDA; CDR2 reads SQIVND (reference sequence). This CDR3 has 11 amino acids. Trimming took off 3 bases at V and 5 bases at J, with 2 bases between the two ends.